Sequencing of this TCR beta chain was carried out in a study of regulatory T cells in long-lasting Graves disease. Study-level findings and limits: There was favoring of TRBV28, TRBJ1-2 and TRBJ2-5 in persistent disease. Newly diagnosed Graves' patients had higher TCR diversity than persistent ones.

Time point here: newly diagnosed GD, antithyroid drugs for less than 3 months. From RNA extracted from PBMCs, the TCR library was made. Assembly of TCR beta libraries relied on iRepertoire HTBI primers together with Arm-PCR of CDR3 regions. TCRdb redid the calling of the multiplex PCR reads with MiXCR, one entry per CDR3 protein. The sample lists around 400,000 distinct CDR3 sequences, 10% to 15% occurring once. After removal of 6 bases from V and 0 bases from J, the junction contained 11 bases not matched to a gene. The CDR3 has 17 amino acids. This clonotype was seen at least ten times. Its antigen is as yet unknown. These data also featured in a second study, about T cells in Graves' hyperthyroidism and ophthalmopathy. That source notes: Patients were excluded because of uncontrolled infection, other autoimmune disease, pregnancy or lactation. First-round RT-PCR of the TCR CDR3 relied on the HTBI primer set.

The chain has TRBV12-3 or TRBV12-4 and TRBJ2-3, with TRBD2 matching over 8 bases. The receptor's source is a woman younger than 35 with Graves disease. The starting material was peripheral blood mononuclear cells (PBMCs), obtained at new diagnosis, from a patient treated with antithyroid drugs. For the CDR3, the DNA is TGTGCCAGCAGCCCCCGGATAGCGGGGTTCAGCACAGATACGCAGTATTTT. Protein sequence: CASSPRIAGFSTDTQYF.